The rows below give T cell receptor beta chains drawn from one sample of a study of early stage breast cancer tumors. Sequencing was performed with immunoSEQ multiplex PCR; in TCRdb, only in-frame clones are kept and a portion is missing. The profile covers roughly 34,000 clones, with roughly 70% appearing a single time and roughly 7% taken by the ten largest. The sequencing input was blood. All receptors derive from a person in their sixties with breast cancer. Both conserved end residues are part of each CDR3. A D gene is named only where the DNA matches it firmly. Some rows have no size entry. The others give once, few or many, or a class for an expanded clone.

J: TRBJ2-5; size: .; V: TRBV5-1; D: .; CDR3: CASSLAWGKGETQYF; DNA: TGCGCCAGCAGCTTGGCCTGGGGGAAGGGAGAGACCCAGTACTTC
J: TRBJ2-7; size: .; V: TRBV10-3; D: TRBD1; CDR3: CAISELGTGTAEQYF; DNA: TGTGCCATCAGTGAGCTTGGGACAGGCACTGCTGAGCAGTACTTC
J: TRBJ2-5; size: .; V: TRBV29-1; D: TRBD1; CDR3: CSVDPDRGETQYF; DNA: TGCAGCGTTGACCCCGACAGGGGGGAGACCCAGTACTTC
J: TRBJ2-2; size: .; V: TRBV30; D: .; CDR3: CAWSQQAWKLFF; DNA: TGTGCCTGGAGCCAGCAAGCCTGGAAGCTGTTTTTT
J: TRBJ1-5; size: .; V: TRBV5-5; D: .; CDR3: CASSLGPDGSWPQHF; DNA: TGTGCCAGCAGCCTGGGACCCGACGGTTCGTGGCCCCAGCATTTT
J: TRBJ1-3; size: few; V: TRBV7-9; D: .; CDR3: CASSPGGSRGNTIYF; DNA: TGTGCCAGCAGCCCCGGCGGATCGCGCGGAAACACCATATATTTT
J: TRBJ1-4; size: .; V: TRBV7-8; D: .; CDR3: CASSPLAWRTNEKLFF; DNA: TGTGCCAGCAGCCCACTAGCCTGGAGGACTAATGAAAAACTGTTTTTT
J: TRBJ2-3; size: once; V: TRBV6-5; D: TRBD2; CDR3: CASSYSTAGADTQYF; DNA: TGTGCCAGCAGTTACTCGACGGCGGGGGCAGATACGCAGTATTTT
J: TRBJ2-6; size: .; V: TRBV28; D: .; CDR3: CASSFRGSGANVLTF; DNA: TGTGCCAGCAGTTTCCGGGGCTCTGGGGCCAACGTCCTGACTTTC
J: TRBJ2-5; size: few; V: TRBV18; D: .; CDR3: CASSPPGVEGETQYF; DNA: TGTGCCAGCTCACCCCCCGGGGTGGAGGGAGAGACCCAGTACTTC
J: TRBJ2-7; size: .; V: TRBV5-6; D: .; CDR3: CASSSSGGPSYEQYF; DNA: TGTGCCAGCAGCTCGTCAGGGGGGCCCTCCTACGAGCAGTACTTC
J: TRBJ1-1; size: few; V: TRBV9; D: .; CDR3: CASSRGRSEAFF; DNA: TGTGCCAGCAGCCGTGGTCGATCTGAAGCTTTCTTT
J: TRBJ2-1; size: .; V: TRBV9; D: .; CDR3: CASSVAPGVKNEQFF; DNA: TGTGCCAGCAGCGTAGCCCCTGGGGTTAAGAATGAGCAGTTCTTC
J: TRBJ1-3; size: once; V: TRBV5-1; D: .; CDR3: CASSYDRYSGNTIYF; DNA: TGCGCCAGCAGCTACGACAGGTACTCTGGAAACACCATATATTTT
J: TRBJ2-1; size: .; V: TRBV9; D: TRBD1; CDR3: CASSVRPSGQGSSDEQFF; DNA: TGTGCCAGCAGCGTGAGGCCCTCCGGACAGGGGTCTTCCGATGAGCAGTTCTTC
J: TRBJ2-7; size: .; V: TRBV27; D: .; CDR3: CASSPGNRVTYEQYF; DNA: TGTGCCAGCAGTCCGGGGAACAGGGTCACCTACGAGCAGTACTTC
J: TRBJ2-7; size: few; V: TRBV5-1; D: .; CDR3: CASSLERDPYEQYF; DNA: TGCGCCAGCAGCTTGGAAAGGGACCCTTACGAGCAGTACTTC
J: TRBJ2-7; size: few; V: TRBV29-1; D: .; CDR3: CSVEAAGYEQYF; DNA: TGCAGCGTTGAGGCCGCTGGCTACGAGCAGTACTTC
J: TRBJ1-6; size: few; V: TRBV21-1; D: .; CDR3: CASSGPTGGSYNSPLHF; DNA: TGTGCCAGCAGCGGGCCGACAGGGGGCTCCTATAATTCACCCCTCCACTTT
J: TRBJ2-5; size: .; V: TRBV5-1; D: TRBD1; CDR3: CASSSGTGKETQYF; DNA: TGCGCCAGCAGCTCCGGGACAGGGAAAGAGACCCAGTACTTC
J: TRBJ2-7; size: .; V: TRBV6-6; D: .; CDR3: CASSYWGEQYF; DNA: TGTGCCAGCAGTTACTGGGGCGAGCAGTACTTC
J: TRBJ1-3; size: few; V: TRBV7-2; D: TRBD1; CDR3: CASSLDRETNTIYF; DNA: TGTGCCAGCAGCTTGGACAGGGAGACGAACACCATATATTTT
J: TRBJ2-3; size: .; V: TRBV6-6; D: .; CDR3: CASSYSDTTGDTQYF; DNA: TGTGCCAGCAGTTACTCAGACACCACGGGGGATACGCAGTATTTT
J: TRBJ1-1; size: few; V: TRBV29-1; D: .; CDR3: CSVLKGREAFF; DNA: TGCAGCGTCCTGAAGGGACGGGAAGCTTTCTTT
J: TRBJ2-1; size: few; V: TRBV15; D: TRBD2; CDR3: CATSPGLGTQYNEQFF; DNA: TGTGCCACCAGCCCGGGACTAGGGACCCAATACAATGAGCAGTTCTTC
J: TRBJ1-1; size: .; V: TRBV6-5; D: .; CDR3: CASSSGRGAFF; DNA: TGTGCCAGCAGTTCGGGCCGAGGGGCTTTCTTT
J: TRBJ2-7; size: few; V: TRBV19; D: .; CDR3: CASSIDQGYEQYF; DNA: TGTGCCAGTAGTATAGATCAAGGTTACGAGCAGTACTTC
J: TRBJ1-1; size: .; V: TRBV4-1; D: .; CDR3: CASSQVQGYPFF; DNA: TGCGCCAGCAGCCAAGTCCAAGGGTATCCTTTCTTT
J: TRBJ1-5; size: .; V: TRBV2; D: .; CDR3: CASSEEGWQPQHF; DNA: TGTGCCAGCAGTGAGGAAGGTTGGCAGCCCCAGCATTTT